These 26 T cell receptor beta chains came from one sample sequenced in a study of beta chain features in type 1 diabetes. The sequenced template was cDNA made from the entire isolated RNA. Only in-frame clones appear in the TCRdb table, and some are missing; sequencing was by immunoSEQ multiplex PCR. The sample shows roughly 500,000 clones, about an eighth of them seen only once. Sequenced material: naive CD4+ T cells from blood. The receptors were gathered from a woman under 30 in good health.

This clone was recorded a few times. J is TRBJ2-7 and V is TRBV2; unclear D gene. This CDR3 has 14 amino acids. Trimming pared 6 bases from V and 5 bases from J, leaving 17 bases between. Germline assignment: CDR1 SNHLY and CDR2 FYNNEI. The CDR3 protein is CASRADTKMNEQYF. CDR3 DNA sequence: TGTGCCAGCAGGGCCGATACTAAAATGAACGAGCAGTACTTC.

Comments on this clone: This sample includes further DNA sequences coding for the same CDR3. J is TRBJ2-1 and V is TRBV5-1; 10 bases are a match to TRBD1. Germline-derived CDR1 and CDR2 are SGHRS and YFSETQ. V trimming: 2 bases; J trimming: 5 bases; junction bases outside the gene matches: 1. The length of the CDR3 is 14 residues. This CDR3 is CASSFGTGDNEQFF. The CDR3 DNA follows: TGCGCCAGCAGCTTCGGGACAGGGGACAATGAGCAGTTCTTC.

This sequence joins TRBV11-2 and TRBJ2-3; D may match TRBD1 or TRBD2 (5 bases each). The germline V gene has CDR1 SGHAT and CDR2 FQNNGV. The CDR3 runs 15 residues. Trimming cost V 8 bases and J 1 base, with 16 bases left between them. CDR3 DNA sequence: TGTGCCAGCCGTGAGTCGGGGACCGGCACAGATACGCAGTATTTT. This gives the protein CASRESGTGTDTQYF.

This clone has more than one count but fewer than ten. V and J are TRBV30 and TRBJ2-6; a weak D match, TRBD1 (5 bases). The CDR3 is 17 residues long. With 7 bases removed from V and 1 base from J, the gap between germline ends came to 20 bases. The germline V gene has CDR1 GTSNPN and CDR2 SVGIG (reference sequence). The CDR3 loop is CAYRMRPIISGANVLTF. The CDR3 region has the DNA TGTGCCTACAGGATGAGGCCCATTATTTCTGGGGCCAACGTCCTGACTTTC.

V gene TRBV15 combines with J gene TRBJ2-1; 10 bases match TRBD2. Trimming cost V 3 bases and J 4 bases; bases outside gene matches: 12. The CDR3 consists of 18 residues. Germline CDR1 is LNHNV and CDR2 is YYDKDF (reference sequence). The CDR3 spells CATSSRRSGGADYNEQFF. CDR3 nucleotide sequence: TGTGCCACCAGCAGCCGGAGGAGCGGGGGGGCGGATTACAATGAGCAGTTCTTC.

This clone has just a few counts. The V gene is TRBV28, the J gene TRBJ2-5; TRBD2 is a possible D gene (6 bases). CDR3 size: 13 residues. The V and J ends lost 3 bases and 5 bases respectively, with 10 bases between them. Germline V CDR1 and CDR2: MDHEN, SYDVKM. The CDR3 region has the DNA TGTGCCAGCAGTTTTGGGGGGATTGAGACCCAGTACTTC. Translated, it gives CASSFGGIETQYF.

The V and J genes are TRBV10-3 and TRBJ2-1; TRBD2 matches at 8 bases. CDR1 and CDR2 (germline): ENHRY, SYGVKD. With V trimmed by 8 bases and J by 8 bases, 11 bases remained unmatched. The CDR3 totals 14 residues. The CDR3 DNA reads TGTGCCATCTGCCGGGAGGGCCTTTACGATGAGCAGTTCTTC. It is translated as CAICREGLYDEQFF.

This clone turned up a few times. CDR3 loop: CATQLGLLNTGELFF. The CDR3 DNA is TGTGCCACCCAGTTAGGGCTCTTGAACACCGGGGAGCTGTTTTTT. This chain links TRBV7-9 with TRBJ2-2; no firm D call. The CDR3 consists of 15 residues. Germline V gene lookup returns CDR1 SEHNR and CDR2 FQNEAQ (reference sequence). With 10 bases removed from V and 1 base from J, the gap between germline ends came to 16 bases.

The table lists this clone with a count of one. The germline gene is not matched at one end of the junction; a read error may be the cause. This sequence joins TRBV7-2 and TRBJ2-7, with D perhaps matching TRBD1 (5 bases). The CDR3 has 14 residues. Germline assignment: CDR1 SGHTA and CDR2 FQGNSA. The CDR3 spells CASSQGAATYEQYF. CDR3 nucleotide sequence: TGCGCCAGCAGCCAAGGGGCTGCGACCTACGAGCAGTACTTC.

This clone has more than one count but fewer than ten. J is TRBJ1-4 and V is TRBV5-1; unclear D gene. Trimming took off 0 bases at V and 3 bases at J, with 12 bases between the two ends. Germline lookup yields CDR1 SGHRS and CDR2 YFSETQ. The CDR3 consists of 16 residues. CDR3 sequence: CASSLADYGSNEKLFF. The CDR3 coding sequence is TGCGCCAGCAGCTTGGCCGACTACGGATCTAATGAAAAACTGTTTTTT.

V usage is TRBV9 and J usage is TRBJ2-3; 15 bases are a match to TRBD2. The CDR3 spans 21 residues. Germline-derived CDR1 and CDR2 are SGDLS and YYNGEE. V dropped 0 bases and J dropped 2; count of bases not matched to a gene: 13. This CDR3 reads CASSVASSPGLAGGHTDTQYF. DNA for the CDR3: TGTGCCAGCAGCGTAGCCTCATCCCCCGGACTAGCGGGAGGGCACACAGATACGCAGTATTTT.

The genes are TRBV20-1 and TRBJ2-7, with a possible D match to TRBD2 (6 bases). CDR3 length: 11 residues. CDR1 and CDR2 (germline): DFQATT, SNEGSKA (reference sequence). Trimming removed 0 bases at V and 12 bases at J, with 12 bases between. Written as DNA, the CDR3 is TGCAGTGCTAGAGATCGGGGACTCACGTACGTC. Its protein is CSARDRGLTYV.

The genes are TRBV7-9 and TRBJ2-3; D is unclear. The CDR3 consists of 12 residues. V lost 1 base and J lost 6, with 5 bases in between. The germline V gene has CDR1 SEHNR and CDR2 FQNEAQ (reference sequence). The CDR3 protein is CASSLVQDTQYF. The CDR3 nucleotides are TGTGCCAGCAGCTTAGTCCAGGATACGCAGTATTTT.

The chain combines TRBV5-1 with TRBJ2-2, with D uncertain. The CDR3 extends over 14 amino acids. V dropped 2 bases and J dropped 5 bases, with 10 bases sitting between them. Germline CDR1 SGHRS, CDR2 YFSETQ. CDR3 DNA sequence: TGCGCCAGCAGCTTCCAGCTAGAAACCGGGGAGCTGTTTTTT. This encodes CASSFQLETGELFF.

This clone was counted a few times. J is TRBJ2-7 and V is TRBV29-1; D might be TRBD1 (8 bases). Trimming removed 7 bases from V and 6 bases from J, with 16 bases in between. Germline V CDR1 and CDR2: SQVTM, ANQGSEA. The CDR3 has 12 residues. The CDR3 sequence: CSGAYRGGEQYF. The CDR3 region has the DNA TGCAGCGGTGCCTACAGGGGGGGCGAGCAGTACTTC.

This clone appeared a single time. The V and J genes are TRBV6-5 and TRBJ1-2; 8 positions match TRBD1. Trimming cost V 8 bases and J 8 bases; bases outside gene matches: 13. Germline lookup yields CDR1 MNHEY and CDR2 SVGAGI. CDR3 length: 14 residues. CDR3 in DNA: TGTGCCAGCGGGTCGGGACAGGCCTCCGGGGGCTACACCTTC. Translation gives CASGSGQASGGYTF.

This clone was seen only a few times. The chain employs TRBV14 and TRBJ1-2, with 7 nucleotides matching TRBD1. V gave up 1 base and J gave up 7 bases; unmatched junction bases: 6. The germline gives CDR1 SGHDN, CDR2 FVKESK. CDR3 length equals 14 residues. This CDR3 is CASSQGQGFRGYTF. DNA of the CDR3: TGTGCCAGCAGCCAAGGACAGGGCTTCCGTGGCTACACCTTC.

The rearrangement joins TRBV19 to TRBJ1-5; TRBD1 might be the D (5 bases). Trimming removed 4 bases at V and 3 bases at J, with 10 bases between. Germline V gene lookup returns CDR1 LNHDA and CDR2 SQIVND (reference sequence). The CDR3 contains 14 residues. The CDR3 region is CASSTRQFNQPQHF. CDR3 coding DNA: TGTGCCAGTAGTACCCGACAGTTCAATCAGCCCCAGCATTTT.

This clone was detected a few times. V gene TRBV29-1 combines with J gene TRBJ2-3; D uncertain. The germline gives CDR1 SQVTM, CDR2 ANQGSEA. V gave up 2 bases and J gave up 2 bases, with 8 bases separating them. The CDR3 runs to 13 residues. CDR3 loop: CSVEPLITDTQYF. For the CDR3, the DNA is TGCAGCGTTGAACCCCTGATCACAGATACGCAGTATTTT.

The V call is TRBV7-8, the J call TRBJ2-1; 7 bases line up with TRBD2. The CDR3 is made up of 17 amino acids. The V and J ends lost 1 base and 2 bases, in that order; junction bases with no gene match: 8. Germline assignment: CDR1 SGHVS and CDR2 FQNEAQ. The CDR3 reads CASSLDAAGVPYNEQFF. Written as DNA, the CDR3 is TGTGCCAGCAGCTTAGATGCTGCGGGAGTTCCCTACAATGAGCAGTTCTTC. The full variable domain, in which reference TRBV7-8 and TRBJ2-1 provide the parts outside the CDR3, is GAGVSQSPRYKVAKRGQDVALRCDPISGHVSLFWYQQALGQGPEFLTYFQNEAQLDKSGLPSDRFFAERPEGSVSTLKIQRTQQEDSAVYLCASSLDAAGVPYNEQFFGPGTRLTVL.

This clone was detected only a few times. The genes are TRBV7-2 and TRBJ2-3; 7 bases align to TRBD2. Germline CDR1 reads SGHTA; CDR2 reads FQGNSA. CDR3 length: 15 amino acids. V was pared by 3 bases and J by 3 bases, with 6 bases of the junction left unmatched. CDR3: CASSLSASGTDTQYF. CDR3 nucleotides: TGTGCCAGCAGCTTGTCGGCTAGCGGTACAGATACGCAGTATTTT.

This clone was detected a few times. The gene calls are TRBV7-9 and TRBJ2-1; 10 bases map to TRBD2. The CDR3 runs 19 residues. The V and J ends lost 7 bases and 4 bases, in that order; junction bases with no gene match: 19. Germline loops: CDR1 SEHNR, CDR2 FQNEAQ (reference sequence). The CDR3 region has the DNA TGTGCCAGCAAGTCCAGGTTGCTAGCGGGGGACAACAGATACAATGAGCAGTTCTTC. It yields the protein CASKSRLLAGDNRYNEQFF.

The chain employs TRBV4-3 and TRBJ1-1, with unresolved D. Germline V gene data show CDR1 as LGHNA and CDR2 as YSLEER. V dropped 5 bases and J dropped 0 bases, with 7 bases sitting between them. This CDR3 has 13 amino acids. CDR3 protein: CASSAQMNTEAFF. In DNA, the CDR3 is TGCGCCAGCAGCGCTCAGATGAACACTGAAGCTTTCTTT.

The V call is TRBV29-1, the J call TRBJ2-3; either TRBD1 or TRBD2 may fit D (6 bases each). This CDR3 has 14 residues. Germline values: CDR1 SQVTM, CDR2 ANQGSEA. Trimming stripped 7 bases from V and 1 base from J, with 15 bases between. This CDR3 reads CSGGKGQGTDTQYF. CDR3 DNA sequence: TGCAGCGGCGGGAAGGGACAAGGCACAGATACGCAGTATTTT.

This clone was picked up a small number of times. This sample also contains other DNA sequences that code for the same CDR3. The V and J genes are TRBV14 and TRBJ2-2; D is undetermined. CDR3 length: 12 amino acids. The germline gives CDR1 SGHDN, CDR2 FVKESK. V shed 3 bases and J shed 4 bases, with 3 bases lying between them. CDR3 bases: TGTGCCAGCAGCCAGTTCACCGGGGAGCTGTTTTTT. It is translated as CASSQFTGELFF.

This clone was found a few times. V is TRBV7-7 and J is TRBJ2-3; D gene unclear. The CDR3 consists of 14 residues. Germline CDR1 reads SSHAT; CDR2 reads FNYEAQ (reference sequence). V was clipped by 1 base and J by 4 bases, with 9 bases between them. As DNA, the CDR3 is TGTGCCAGCAGCTTAGGAATCAGCGCAGATACGCAGTATTTT. Its protein is CASSLGISADTQYF.